This TCR beta chain is from a study of blood T cell repertoires in COVID-19. Looking at the study overall: Samples came from the United States, Italy and Spain, spanning acute and convalescent COVID-19.

Generated by immunoSEQ multiplex PCR, the TCRdb table keeps only in-frame clones and is missing some. The data show roughly 230,000 clones, approximately 85% seen once. Seattle participants joined during active infection and were tracked over time. The CDR3 contains 16 residues. The germline V gene has CDR1 KGHDR and CDR2 SFDVKD. V shed 2 bases, J shed 5 bases, and the junction held 7 bases outside the gene matches. The chain employs TRBV24-1 and TRBJ2-5, with TRBD2 matching over 10 bases. Sequenced input: peripheral blood. The source is a man aged 50-60 years with COVID-19, enrolled during active disease. CDR3 loop: CATSDSSGGRLETQYF. The CDR3, as DNA: TGTGCCACCAGTGATTCTAGCGGGGGTCGATTGGAGACCCAGTACTTC.